This T cell receptor (beta chain) was obtained from a study of OX40 agonist ivuxolimab in advanced cancers. Whole-study context: Three patients had partial responses: one hepatocellular carcinoma, two cutaneous melanoma. The study, taken as a whole, reports: The antigen specificity of the peripheral T cells (those that were expanded) was not determined. At doses 0.1 to 3.0 mg/kg, CD4+ and CD8+ clones expanded.

TCRdb keeps only in-frame clones here, not all; method: immunoSEQ multiplex PCR. The table lists about 63,000 clones, more than 80% of them singletons, with roughly a tenth in the top ten. Germline assignment: CDR1 SNHLY and CDR2 FYNNEI. This CDR3 spans 13 amino acids. Trimming stripped 4 bases from V and 5 bases from J, with 11 bases between. Points on this clone: As yet, its antigen is unknown.

This rearrangement joins TRBV2 to TRBJ1-2; D is ambiguous. The sequencing used CD4+ or CD8+ T cells sorted from blood, collected in a trial of the OX40 agonist ivuxolimab. The sequence came from an adult with an advanced solid tumor such as melanoma, head and neck, liver or kidney cancer. DNA for the CDR3: TGTGCCAGCAGTGTACCTGAGATATATGGCTACACCTTC. It codes for CASSVPEIYGYTF.